This entry lists 30 T cell receptor beta chains sequenced from one sample in a study of spatial heterogeneity in lung cancer. Time point in this sample: sample taken at primary tumor resection. Sequencing of whole RNA from tumor, nontumor lung or frozen PBMC involved no sorting. TCRdb itself ran the 5' RACE reads through MiXCR, one entry per CDR3 protein. Here the sample spans 11,000 to 15,000 distinct CDR3 sequences, 10% to 11% being singletons. The sample was PBMCs, taken at surgery. Source of these receptors: a female donor with early-stage non-small cell lung cancer.

This clonotype is labeled medium-sized. The chain couples TRBV18 to TRBJ1-3; 8 positions match TRBD1. CDR3 size: 17 residues. Unmatched junction bases numbered 7, after V lost 3 bases and J lost 0 bases. Germline V gene data show CDR1 as KGHSH and CDR2 as LQKENI. The DNA for the CDR3 is TGTGCCAGCTCACCGCAGACTGGGACAGGCTCTGGAAACACCATATATTTT. Protein: CASSPQTGTGSGNTIYF.

This clonotype was counted many times. This chain uses TRBV7-9 with TRBJ1-2; D is unresolved. This CDR3 contains 14 residues. Between the trimmed V and J ends, which lost 5 bases and 7 bases, there was a span of 17 bases. Germline V lookup: CDR1 SEHNR, CDR2 FQNEAQ (reference sequence). The DNA for the CDR3 is TGTGCCAGCAGCATGGAGGGTAGGGCTGGTGGCTACACCTTC. Its protein is CASSMEGRAGGYTF.

Many counts were recorded for this clonotype. The chain recombines TRBV7-9 with TRBJ2-2; no clear D gene. V lost 5 bases and J lost 1, with 11 bases in between. The CDR3 contains 15 residues. Germline-derived CDR1 and CDR2 are SEHNR and FQNEAQ (reference sequence). CDR3 sequence: CASSTGSRNTGELFF. The CDR3 bases are TGTGCCAGCAGCACCGGCTCACGGAACACCGGGGAGCTGTTTTTT.

The chain recombines TRBV28 with TRBJ2-7, with D perhaps assigned TRBD1 or TRBD2 (5 bases each). This CDR3 is 15 amino acids long. The germline V and J ends were trimmed by 4 bases and 12 bases, with 25 bases remaining between them. Germline lookup yields CDR1 MDHEN and CDR2 SYDVKM. CDR3 region: CASSSQDTRRTGRYF. The CDR3 region has the DNA TGTGCCAGCAGTTCCCAGGACACCCGGAGGACGGGTCGGTACTTC.

This clonotype was seen a few times. The J gene is TRBJ2-3, the V gene TRBV11-2, with 11 bases identical to TRBD1. Germline CDR1 SGHAT, CDR2 FQNNGV. This CDR3 is 12 amino acids long. Unmatched junction bases numbered 2, after V lost 1 base and J lost 14 bases. The CDR3 region has the DNA TGTGCCAGCAGCTTAGGGACAGGGGGCACGTATTTT. The encoded protein is CASSLGTGGTYF. The full variable domain, completed using reference TRBV11-2 and TRBJ2-3, is EAGVAQSPRYKIIEKRQSVAFWCNPISGHATLYWYQQILGQGPKLLIQFQNNGVVDDSQLPKDRFSAERLKGVDSTLKIQPAKLEDSAVYLCASSLGTGGTYFGPGTRLTVL.

The chain combines TRBV11-2 with TRBJ2-1, with TRBD2 matching 9 bases. V was clipped by 0 bases and J by 1 base; unmatched bases: 7. In germline, CDR1 is SGHAT, CDR2 FQNNGV. The CDR3 covers 18 residues. CDR3 sequence reads: CASSLEGASGISYNEQFF. CDR3 sequence (DNA): TGTGCCAGCAGCTTAGAAGGGGCTAGCGGGATATCCTACAATGAGCAGTTCTTC.

This clonotype was seen at least ten times. The chain joins TRBV7-3 to TRBJ2-5; 10 bases are shared with TRBD2. The V gene's germline CDR1 is SGHTA and CDR2 FQGTGA. CDR3 length: 15 amino acids. V trimming: 3 bases; J trimming: 7 bases; junction bases outside the gene matches: 8. Here the CDR3 DNA reads TGTGCCAGCAGCTTGAGCGGGGGGGCCTCCGGGACCCAGTACTTC. Translated, it gives CASSLSGGASGTQYF. The whole variable domain, filled in from reference TRBV7-3 and TRBJ2-5, reads GAGVSQTPSNKVTEKGKYVELRCDPISGHTALYWYRQSLGQGPEFLIYFQGTGAADDSGLPNDRFFAVRPEGSVSTLKIQRTERGDSAVYLCASSLSGGASGTQYFGPGTRLLVL.

This clonotype is medium-sized. This chain uses TRBV3-1 with TRBJ1-2; no firm D call. Deletions cut 4 bases from V and 1 base from J, with 16 bases between. Germline V gives CDR1 LGHDT, CDR2 YNNKEL (reference sequence). The CDR3 is made up of 16 amino acids. The CDR3 sequence is CASSRLGQNHNYGYTF. CDR3 nucleotides: TGTGCCAGCAGCCGTTTAGGGCAGAACCATAACTATGGCTACACCTTC.

By frequency in the sample, this clonotype is medium-sized. The chain carries TRBV3-1 and TRBJ1-6; TRBD1 aligns across 7 bases. Germline V gene data show CDR1 as LGHDT and CDR2 as YNNKEL (reference sequence). The length of the CDR3 is 15 residues. V lost 3 bases and J lost 9; bases outside the gene matches: 8. CDR3 protein: CASSQHTTGVSPLHF. CDR3 DNA: TGTGCCAGCAGCCAGCACACTACAGGGGTTTCACCCCTCCACTTT.

Ten or more counts support this clonotype. V gene TRBV12-3 or TRBV12-4 combines with J gene TRBJ1-1; weak D call: TRBD1 (6 bases). V lost 5 bases and J lost 11, with 18 bases in between. The CDR3 length is 13 residues. The CDR3 here is CASSPRGALSAFF. CDR3 DNA: TGTGCCAGCAGTCCCCGGGGGGCTTTAAGTGCTTTCTTT.

This clonotype was seen at least ten times. This rearrangement joins TRBV7-9 to TRBJ1-1, with D tentatively TRBD1 (6 bases). This CDR3 has 15 amino acids. Trimming removed 3 bases at V and 1 base at J, with 12 bases between. CDR1 SEHNR and CDR2 FQNEAQ come from the germline V gene (reference sequence). The CDR3 DNA reads TGTGCCAGCAGCTTCGGACAGAAAACGAACACTGAAGCTTTCTTT. This encodes CASSFGQKTNTEAFF.

The sample holds many counts of this clonotype. This sequence joins TRBV15 and TRBJ2-7; D uncertain. The germline V gene encodes CDR1 LNHNV and CDR2 YYDKDF (reference sequence). V was trimmed by 5 bases and J by 4 bases, leaving 9 bases between them. The CDR3 loop spans 12 amino acids. The CDR3 DNA follows: TGTGCCACCAGCTATTCGGCTTACGAGCAGTACTTC. Protein product: CATSYSAYEQYF.

V usage is TRBV20-1 and J usage is TRBJ2-1; 9 positions agree with TRBD1. V lost 6 bases and J lost 5; bases outside the gene matches: 2. Germline assignment: CDR1 DFQATT and CDR2 SNEGSKA (reference sequence). CDR3 length: 12 residues. The CDR3, as DNA: TGCAGTGCCCGACAGGGGGACAATGAGCAGTTCTTC. This gives the protein CSARQGDNEQFF.

This chain links TRBV6-5 with TRBJ1-1, with 8 positions matching TRBD1. V trimming: 6 bases; J trimming: 3 bases; junction bases outside the gene matches: 9. This CDR3 is 15 amino acids long. Germline loops: CDR1 MNHEY, CDR2 SVGAGI. The CDR3 DNA sequence: TGTGCCAGCAGCCGCAGGGGGCTGAGGGACACTGAAGCTTTCTTT. Translation gives CASSRRGLRDTEAFF.

This clonotype was counted ten times or more. The chain employs TRBV12-3 or TRBV12-4 and TRBJ1-6, with D unresolved. Between the trimmed V and J ends, which lost 9 bases and 0 bases, there was a span of 12 bases. The CDR3 has 15 residues. The CDR3 spells CASSDRSSYNSPLHF. In DNA, the CDR3 is TGTGCCAGTAGCGACCGGAGCTCCTATAATTCACCCCTCCACTTT.

Concerning this clonotype: At one end, the junction sequence differs from germline, possibly due to a read error. The rearrangement links TRBV27 to TRBJ2-7; no definite D call. This CDR3 is 14 amino acids long. Per the germline V gene, CDR1 is MNHEY and CDR2 is SMNVEV (reference sequence). The DNA for the CDR3 is TGTGCCTGCAGTTCCCCGTCGGGCGTTTACGAGCAGTACTTC. This translates into CACSSPSGVYEQYF.

This chain links TRBV5-5 with TRBJ2-5; D uncertain. V gave up 2 bases and J gave up 1 base, with 12 bases separating them. From germline, CDR1 is SGHKS and CDR2 YYEKEE (reference sequence). The CDR3 runs 15 residues. The CDR3 sequence: CASSFESPFQETQYF. CDR3 nucleotide sequence: TGTGCCAGCAGCTTTGAGTCTCCATTCCAAGAGACCCAGTACTTC.

This chain links TRBV6-5 with TRBJ2-5; 9 nucleotides line up with TRBD2. This CDR3 region has 13 residues. The trim removed 6 bases at V and 4 bases at J, leaving 3 bases unmatched. From germline, CDR1 is MNHEY and CDR2 SVGAGI. In DNA, the CDR3 is TGTGCCAGCAGCCGTAGCGGGGGAGAGACCCAGTACTTC. This sequence encodes CASSRSGGETQYF.

The chain employs TRBV6-5 and TRBJ2-6; TRBD1 is a possible D gene (6 bases). The V and J ends lost 6 bases and 2 bases respectively, with 8 bases between them. This CDR3 is 14 amino acids long. Germline loops: CDR1 MNHEY, CDR2 SVGAGI. The CDR3 protein is CASRRQAGANVLTF. DNA for the CDR3: TGTGCCAGCAGGCGACAGGCTGGGGCCAACGTCCTGACTTTC.

This clonotype has at least ten counts. The chain has TRBV29-1 and TRBJ2-1; 14 nucleotides match TRBD2. In germline, CDR1 is SQVTM, CDR2 ANQGSEA. The V segment lost 4 bases and the J segment 9 bases; nucleotides outside the gene matches: 11. This CDR3 is 16 amino acids long. The CDR3 spells CSVGQGLAGGFGEQFF. CDR3 sequence (DNA): TGCAGCGTTGGACAAGGACTAGCGGGGGGATTTGGTGAGCAGTTCTTC.

This chain connects TRBV6-5 to TRBJ1-2, with 8 bases lining up with TRBD1. The V segment lost 0 bases and the J segment 7 bases; nucleotides outside the gene matches: 7. CDR3 length equals 15 residues. Germline values: CDR1 MNHEY, CDR2 SVGAGI. Here the CDR3 DNA reads TGTGCCAGCAGTTACTCGACAGGGGCTGTTTCTGGCTACACCTTC. Its protein is CASSYSTGAVSGYTF.

Many counts were recorded for this clonotype. This rearrangement joins TRBV3-1 to TRBJ2-3, with a weak D call TRBD2 (7 bases). V lost 4 bases, J lost 2 bases, and 16 bases lay in between. Germline V CDR1 and CDR2: LGHDT, YNNKEL (reference sequence). This CDR3 region has 16 residues. The CDR3 region has the DNA TGTGCCAGCAGCCTGCCGATGGGGGGGGCCACAGATACGCAGTATTTT. It yields the protein CASSLPMGGATDTQYF.

This clonotype is medium-sized. V gene TRBV29-1 combines with J gene TRBJ2-2; tentatively, D is TRBD2 (5 bases). The CDR3 spans 15 residues. V lost 2 bases to trimming and J lost 5 bases, with 15 bases between them. Germline assignment: CDR1 SQVTM and CDR2 ANQGSEA. CDR3 sequence (DNA): TGCAGCGTTGAACATCCGGGCGGGTATACCGGGGAGCTGTTTTTT. Protein sequence: CSVEHPGGYTGELFF.

This clonotype was seen a few times. The chain links TRBV10-3 to TRBJ1-2; D call uncertain. The CDR3 has 14 residues. V was cut by 9 bases and J by 8 bases, with 22 bases left in between. Per germline, CDR1 ENHRY and CDR2 SYGVKD. CDR3 in amino acids: CAIGEREAIYGYTF. The CDR3 DNA reads as TGTGCCATAGGTGAGAGGGAGGCCATTTACGGCTACACCTTC.

This clonotype was observed many times. The chain combines TRBV18 with TRBJ1-2; maybe TRBD1 (5 bases). Germline V gene data show CDR1 as KGHSH and CDR2 as LQKENI. V dropped 2 bases and J dropped 6 bases, with 10 bases sitting between them. The CDR3 is 13 amino acids. In DNA form, the CDR3 reads TGTGCCAGCTCACCAGGGTTGACAGATGGCTACACCTTC. Translation: CASSPGLTDGYTF.

This clonotype is medium-sized (0.01 to 0.1%) within its sample. The genes are TRBV27 and TRBJ2-3, with TRBD2 matching 14 bases. J lost 5 bases, V lost 5 bases, and 9 bases had no gene match. Per germline, CDR1 MNHEY and CDR2 SMNVEV (reference sequence). CDR3 size: 17 residues. CDR3 DNA sequence: TGTGCCAGCAGTACGAGACTAGCGGGGGGGCCACGAGATACGCAGTATTTT. Protein sequence: CASSTRLAGGPRDTQYF.

Ten or more counts support this clonotype. The V and J genes are TRBV4-1 and TRBJ2-5, with 11 bases identical to TRBD2. The germline CDR1 and CDR2 sequences are MGHRA and YSYEKL. The trim removed 0 bases at V and 3 bases at J, leaving 3 bases unmatched. There are 16 residues in the CDR3. In DNA form, the CDR3 reads TGCGCCAGCAGCCAAGATACGACTAGCGGGGAAGAGACCCAGTACTTC. This gives the protein CASSQDTTSGEETQYF.

Many counts were recorded for this clonotype. J is TRBJ1-2 and V is TRBV5-4; 7 positions agree with TRBD1. V lost 4 bases, J lost 5 bases, and 11 bases stayed unmatched. Germline V gene sequence: CDR1 SGHNT, CDR2 YYREEE (reference sequence). The CDR3 spans 15 residues. The CDR3 DNA follows: TGTGCCAGCAGCCCAGGGGGGGGACTCACGTATGGCTACACCTTC. It codes for CASSPGGGLTYGYTF. Combining the CDR3 with reference TRBV5-4 and TRBJ1-2 gives the whole variable domain ETGVTQSPTHLIKTRGQQVTLRCSSQSGHNTVSWYQQALGQGPQFIFQYYREEENGRGNFPPRFSGLQFPNYSSELNVNALELDDSALYLCASSPGGGLTYGYTFGSGTRLTVV.

This clonotype was picked up many times. The gene calls are TRBV7-2 and TRBJ2-2; D not certain. CDR1 SGHTA and CDR2 FQGNSA come from the germline V gene. CDR3 length equals 15 residues. V lost 7 bases to trimming and J lost 1 base, with 13 bases between them. The CDR3 region has the DNA TGTGCCAGCATCAGGCCCCCACTGAACACCGGGGAGCTGTTTTTT. This codes for CASIRPPLNTGELFF.

In its sample, this clonotype was seen many times. CDR3 sequence reads: CASSEFRVNEQFF. CDR3 coding DNA: TGTGCCAGCAGTGAGTTCAGGGTGAATGAGCAGTTCTTC. The chain joins TRBV2 to TRBJ2-1; D may be TRBD1 (5 bases). This CDR3 has 13 amino acids. Germline lookup yields CDR1 SNHLY and CDR2 FYNNEI. V dropped 3 bases and J dropped 7 bases, with 10 bases sitting between them.